This T cell receptor (beta chain) was captured by sequencing in a study of blood T cell repertoires in COVID-19 (dated by TCRdb to 2020 to 2022). About the study as a whole: The collaborator samples originated in the United States, Italy and Spain and spanned the acute and convalescent phases of COVID-19. The material from the prospective study consisted of cDNA or gDNA derived from T cells, B-cell-depleted T cells, or PBMCs. Subjects who had been exposed to COVID-19, were actively infected with it, or had recovered from it provided the deeply sampled blood TCRbeta repertoires that made up the dataset. A freely available public database, intended as a resource for researchers studying the immune response to SARS-CoV-2, is where the repertoires were released. The samples were drawn from the first 160 participants of the ongoing ImmuneRACE study and from roughly 1,300 subjects provided by 6 global collaborators. Nearly every sample came with metadata listing a de-identified subject ID, COVID-19 status, age in years and sex. HLA class I and class II types, where available, came from metadata supplied by the sample provider rather than from assay-based typing. On the study overall, not on this receptor specifically: How much clinical and demographic metadata was included differed by source and by participant, and the metadata was provided uncurated.

TCRbeta CDR3 regions were amplified from genomic DNA using the immunoSEQ Assay, a bias-controlled multiplex PCR. The authors' pipeline ran thus. The number of nucleated cells in each sample was estimated from the amplification of reference gene primers within the assay. Sequence reads were collapsed and filtered to measure the absolute abundance of every unique TCRbeta CDR3 rearrangement. For each sample, productive Simpson clonality was calculated as the square root of Simpson's diversity index across productive rearrangements. In TCRdb, the immuneACCESS table is reduced to in-frame sequences with V and J assigned. These tables do not hold every clone; where another copy was compared, an unresolved V gene accounts for under half, and the others remain unexplained. V, J and clone size were drawn from that table, and D and trimming were deduced from the DNA. This sample has roughly 100,000 clones in its table, and roughly 76% of those were observed once. Roughly a tenth of the sample belongs to the ten largest clones.

Comments on this clone: This receptor's antigen is unknown. No much larger clone is present one base from it, and per-base qualities are unavailable.

Whole blood was collected in K2EDTA tubes by collaborating institutions according to the institutions' own protocols. For TCRbeta analysis, collaborators shipped samples as frozen whole blood, isolated PBMCs, or DNA extracted from either of those sample types. The material sequenced was peripheral blood. This TCR was recovered from a woman aged 70-85 years with acute or convalescent COVID-19.

CDR3 sequence: CASSQDPRGEETQYF. The DNA is as follows: TGTGCCAGCAGCCAAGATCCACGGGGGGAAGAGACCCAGTACTTC. The sequence is built from TRBV3-1 (or the pseudogene TRBV3-2) and TRBJ2-5; a stretch of 7 junction bases matches TRBD2. The germline V gene (reference sequence) yields LGHDT for CDR1 and YNNKEL for CDR2. Ends trimmed: V by 0 bases, J by 3 bases; bases unmatched to a gene: 4. Spanning cysteine to phenylalanine, the CDR3 consists of 15 amino acids. Left in the record is the CDR3 DNA by itself, 45 bases read in frame from the first base.